These T cell receptor beta chains were read from a single sample in a study of post-analysis software for immune sequencing data. TCRdb redid the calling of the PCR reads with MiXCR, one entry per CDR3 protein. Among 750,000 to 950,000 distinct CDR3 sequences listed, approximately 53% were seen once. The specimen was blood. The receptors shown here come from a girl between 5 and 17 years old with multiple sclerosis. Each CDR3 is given with its conserved first and last residue. The order of the fields is CDR3 length, clone size, D gene, V gene, J gene, CDR3 protein, CDR3 DNA. D genes are given only for firm matches. A row's size may be missing; if present it is once, few, many or a size class.

19	.	TRBD2	TRBV4-1	TRBJ2-3	CASSQARLAGARSTDTQYF	TGCGCCAGCAGCCAAGCCCGACTAGCGGGAGCGAGAAGCACAGATACGCAGTATTTT
11	.	.	TRBV7-9	TRBJ2-3	CASEGADTQYF	TGTGCCAGTGAGGGCGCAGATACGCAGTATTTT
14	once	.	TRBV20-1	TRBJ1-6	CSARRQGGNSPLHF	TGCAGTGCTAGAAGGCAGGGAGGCAATTCACCCCTCCACTTT
13	few	.	TRBV7-3	TRBJ2-7	CASTKYAAYEQYF	TGTGCCAGCACCAAATACGCGGCCTACGAGCAGTACTTC
19	.	TRBD2	TRBV10-1	TRBJ2-1	CASSDRTGGLAGSYNEQFF	TGCGCCAGCAGTGATAGGACAGGGGGACTAGCGGGCTCCTACAATGAGCAGTTCTTC
19	.	TRBD2	TRBV20-1	TRBJ2-1	CSAREGAGGKQSSYNEQFF	TGCAGTGCTAGAGAAGGAGCGGGGGGGAAACAGAGCTCCTACAATGAGCAGTTCTTC
15	.	TRBD1	TRBV5-1	TRBJ1-1	CASSLRSGTDTEAFF	TGCGCCAGCAGCTTAAGGTCCGGGACAGACACTGAAGCTTTCTTT
15	.	.	TRBV7-6	TRBJ1-2	CASSQVPGGFYGYTF	TGTGCCAGCAGTCAAGTCCCAGGAGGATTCTATGGCTACACCTTC
16	few	TRBD1	TRBV7-6	TRBJ2-1	CASSLRTGGDGNEQFF	TGTGCCAGCAGCTTACGAACAGGGGGCGATGGGAATGAGCAGTTCTTC
15	.	TRBD1	TRBV7-9	TRBJ1-4	CASSATGGPNEKLFF	TGTGCCAGCAGCGCTACAGGGGGCCCGAATGAAAAACTGTTTTTT
15	.	.	TRBV7-3	TRBJ2-1	CASSSPDWGVYEQFF	TGTGCCAGCAGCTCCCCGGACTGGGGCGTATATGAGCAGTTCTTC
15	.	TRBD1	TRBV29-1	TRBJ1-2	CSTWQGALRNYGYTF	TGCAGCACCTGGCAGGGGGCCCTCCGAAACTATGGCTACACCTTC
14	.	.	TRBV7-9	TRBJ2-7	CASSLTRDNYEQYF	TGTGCCAGCAGTTTAACTCGGGACAACTACGAGCAGTACTTC
13	.	.	TRBV12-3/TRBV12-4	TRBJ2-7	CASSSGLSYEQYF	TGTGCCAGCAGTTCGGGACTTTCCTACGAGCAGTACTTC
10	many	.	TRBV2	TRBJ2-5	CASSSETQYF	TGTGCCAGCAGCTCAGAGACCCAGTACTTC
17	.	.	TRBV29-1	TRBJ2-3	CSVRIRGHRDHKDTQYF	TGCAGCGTACGAATCAGAGGGCACAGGGATCACAAAGATACGCAGTATTTT
18	.	TRBD1	TRBV6-5	TRBJ2-6	CASSFYRDRGSGANVLTF	TGTGCCAGCAGTTTCTACCGGGACAGGGGATCTGGGGCCAACGTCCTGACTTTC
15	.	.	TRBV5-1	TRBJ1-5	CASSLMGRVNQPQHF	TGCGCCAGCAGCTTGATGGGCAGGGTCAATCAGCCCCAGCATTTT
16	few	TRBD1	TRBV5-1	TRBJ2-7	CASSLEVRTGNYEQYF	TGCGCCAGCAGCTTGGAGGTACGGACAGGGAATTACGAGCAGTACTTC
17	.	.	TRBV5-1	TRBJ2-1	CASSLVVDRYSYNEQFF	TGCGCCAGCAGCTTGGTCGTTGATCGCTACTCCTACAATGAGCAGTTCTTC
15	.	TRBD2	TRBV7-3	TRBJ2-1	CASSLMGGRAHEQFF	TGTGCCAGCAGCTTAATGGGCGGGAGGGCCCATGAGCAGTTCTTC
18	few	TRBD2	TRBV12-3/TRBV12-4	TRBJ2-3	CASSPGIAGGPSTDTQYF	TGTGCCAGCAGCCCTGGGATTGCGGGGGGGCCTAGCACAGATACGCAGTATTTT
13	.	.	TRBV29-1	TRBJ1-2	CSVEPGQGYGYTF	TGCAGCGTTGAACCAGGTCAGGGCTATGGCTACACCTTC
14	.	TRBD1	TRBV12-3/TRBV12-4	TRBJ2-7	CASSFGTGTNEQYF	TGTGCCAGCAGTTTTGGGACAGGGACGAACGAGCAGTACTTC
12	.	.	TRBV20-1	TRBJ1-2	CSAPARGDGYTF	TGCAGTGCCCCGGCCCGGGGGGATGGCTACACCTTC
15	.	.	TRBV5-1	TRBJ2-4	CASSLGLIKGNIQYF	TGCGCCAGCAGCTTAGGGCTCATCAAGGGGAACATTCAGTACTTC
16	.	.	TRBV7-2	TRBJ2-7	CASSLVLGASSYEQYF	TGTGCCAGCAGCTTAGTTCTGGGGGCCAGCTCCTACGAGCAGTACTTC
17	.	TRBD1	TRBV20-1	TRBJ2-7	CSAMDARQGADSHEQYF	TGCAGTGCTATGGACGCCCGACAGGGGGCGGATTCACACGAGCAGTACTTC
16	.	TRBD2	TRBV27	TRBJ2-7	CASSSRTSGKIYEQYF	TGTGCCAGCAGTTCACGGACTAGCGGGAAAATCTACGAGCAGTACTTC
18	.	.	TRBV9	TRBJ1-1	CASSVVYPGAGVNTEAFF	TGTGCCAGCAGCGTAGTTTATCCAGGGGCTGGTGTAAACACTGAAGCTTTCTTT
16	few	.	TRBV15	TRBJ2-5	CATSRAGWQGQETQYF	TGTGCCACCAGCAGAGCGGGGTGGCAGGGCCAAGAGACCCAGTACTTC
15	.	TRBD1	TRBV27	TRBJ1-1	CASSFSQGARTEAFF	TGTGCCAGCAGTTTCTCGCAGGGGGCGCGGACTGAAGCTTTCTTT
14	.	.	TRBV30	TRBJ1-5	CAWSGDRQGQPQHF	TGTGCCTGGAGTGGGGACCGCCAAGGTCAGCCCCAGCATTTT
14	few	.	TRBV7-9	TRBJ2-7	CASSPSGFSYEQYF	TGTGCCAGCAGCCCCTCGGGTTTTTCCTACGAGCAGTACTTC
15	.	.	TRBV12-3/TRBV12-4	TRBJ2-5	CASSGEGVAGETQYF	TGTGCCAGCAGTGGCGAGGGAGTGGCGGGGGAGACCCAGTACTTC
16	.	TRBD2	TRBV13	TRBJ2-3	CASSPRAGGLPDTQYF	TGTGCCAGCAGCCCGAGAGCGGGGGGGCTTCCAGATACGCAGTATTTT
14	.	.	TRBV27	TRBJ2-7	CASGNREGGYEQYF	TGTGCCAGCGGAAACAGGGAGGGCGGATACGAGCAGTACTTC
12	few	.	TRBV29-1	TRBJ2-5	CSVVPPQETQYF	TGCAGCGTTGTACCGCCCCAAGAGACCCAGTACTTC
15	.	.	TRBV12-3/TRBV12-4	TRBJ1-5	CASSLGQISNQPQHF	TGTGCCAGCAGCCTCGGACAGATTAGCAATCAGCCCCAGCATTTT
14	many	TRBD1	TRBV29-1	TRBJ2-1	CSDYTGGSYNEQFF	TGCAGCGATTACACAGGGGGCTCCTACAATGAGCAGTTCTTC
17	few	TRBD2	TRBV3-1	TRBJ2-4	CASSQFGLAGAPREQYF	TGTGCCAGCAGCCAATTCGGGCTAGCGGGGGCCCCACGGGAGCAGTACTTC
15	.	.	TRBV5-1	TRBJ1-5	CASSLGGPGGQPQHF	TGCGCCAGCAGCTTGGGTGGACCGGGGGGTCAGCCCCAGCATTTT
11	few	.	TRBV29-1	TRBJ2-3	CSVEDADTQYF	TGCAGCGTTGAAGATGCAGATACGCAGTATTTT
14	.	TRBD1	TRBV29-1	TRBJ1-3	CSVDIGGPGNTIYF	TGCAGCGTTGATATAGGGGGCCCTGGAAACACCATATATTTT
15	few	.	TRBV27	TRBJ1-1	CASSLSPGMNTEAFF	TGTGCCAGCAGTTTATCCCCAGGAATGAACACTGAAGCTTTCTTT
15	.	.	TRBV20-1	TRBJ2-7	CSARAYNRGGYEQYF	TGCAGTGCTAGAGCCTACAACAGGGGAGGATACGAGCAGTACTTC
16	.	.	TRBV2	TRBJ2-5	CASSAFSNTARETQYF	TGTGCCAGCAGCGCTTTTAGTAACACGGCGAGGGAGACCCAGTACTTC
16	.	.	TRBV18	TRBJ1-5	CASSPGSGGGNQPQHF	TGTGCCAGCTCACCAGGCTCGGGAGGGGGCAATCAGCCCCAGCATTTT
19	.	.	TRBV7-6	TRBJ2-7	CASSLAADFKGRSLYEQYF	TGTGCCAGCAGCTTAGCCGCAGACTTCAAGGGACGCTCCCTCTACGAGCAGTACTTC
16	.	TRBD2	TRBV5-1	TRBJ2-3	CASSFTSGAFTDTQYF	TGCGCCAGCAGCTTCACTAGCGGGGCGTTCACAGATACGCAGTATTTT
14	.	.	TRBV12-3/TRBV12-4	TRBJ2-3	CASSLAHRTDTQYF	TGTGCCAGCAGTTTGGCCCACCGCACAGATACGCAGTATTTT
13	many	.	TRBV7-9	TRBJ2-5	CATEGTRTGTQYF	TGTGCCACCGAGGGGACACGCACCGGGACCCAGTACTTC
14	few	.	TRBV7-2	TRBJ2-5	CASSRRTARETQYF	TGTGCCAGCAGCAGAAGGACAGCGCGAGAGACCCAGTACTTC
15	few	.	TRBV28	TRBJ2-7	CASSSTGKQGYEQYF	TGTGCCAGCAGTTCTACGGGGAAACAGGGATACGAGCAGTACTTC
14	.	TRBD1	TRBV29-1	TRBJ2-1	CSVEEVRQGAEQFF	TGCAGCGTTGAAGAGGTTAGACAGGGGGCTGAGCAGTTCTTC
13	.	TRBD2	TRBV29-1	TRBJ2-1	CSVTTSGSNEQFF	TGCAGCGTTACGACTAGCGGGAGCAATGAGCAGTTCTTC
15	.	.	TRBV6-1	TRBJ1-2	CASSEGGQLGVGYTF	TGTGCCAGCTCCGAGGGGGGCCAACTGGGAGTCGGCTACACCTTC
15	.	.	TRBV10-3	TRBJ1-2	CAISEKSRVNYGYTF	TGTGCCATCAGTGAAAAGTCGAGGGTTAACTATGGCTACACCTTC